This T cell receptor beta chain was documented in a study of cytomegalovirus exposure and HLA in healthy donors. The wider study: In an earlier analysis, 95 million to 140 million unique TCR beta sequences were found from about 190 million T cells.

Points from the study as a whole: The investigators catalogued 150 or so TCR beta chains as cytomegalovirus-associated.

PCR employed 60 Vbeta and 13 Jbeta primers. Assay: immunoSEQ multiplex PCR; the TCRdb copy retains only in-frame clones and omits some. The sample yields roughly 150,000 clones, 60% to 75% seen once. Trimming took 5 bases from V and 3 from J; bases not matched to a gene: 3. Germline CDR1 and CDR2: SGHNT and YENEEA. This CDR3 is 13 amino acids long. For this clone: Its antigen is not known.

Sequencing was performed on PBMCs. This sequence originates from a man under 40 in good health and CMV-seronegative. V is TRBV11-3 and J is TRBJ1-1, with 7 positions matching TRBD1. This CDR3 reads CASSGTGDTEAFF. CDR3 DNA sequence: TGTGCCAGCAGCGGTACAGGGGACACTGAAGCTTTCTTT.